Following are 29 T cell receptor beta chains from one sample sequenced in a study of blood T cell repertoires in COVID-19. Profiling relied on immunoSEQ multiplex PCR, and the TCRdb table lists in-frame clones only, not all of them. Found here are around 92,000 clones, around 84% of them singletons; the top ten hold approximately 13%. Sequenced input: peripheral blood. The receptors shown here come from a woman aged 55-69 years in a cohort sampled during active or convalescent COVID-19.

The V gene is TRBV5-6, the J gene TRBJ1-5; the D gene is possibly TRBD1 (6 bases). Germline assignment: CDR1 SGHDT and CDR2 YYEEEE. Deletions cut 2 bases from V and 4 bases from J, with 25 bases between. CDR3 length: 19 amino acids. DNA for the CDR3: TGTGCCAGCAGCTTAAAAGGGTTATATCCGGAGGGGGGGAATCAGCCCCAGCATTTT. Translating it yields CASSLKGLYPEGGNQPQHF.

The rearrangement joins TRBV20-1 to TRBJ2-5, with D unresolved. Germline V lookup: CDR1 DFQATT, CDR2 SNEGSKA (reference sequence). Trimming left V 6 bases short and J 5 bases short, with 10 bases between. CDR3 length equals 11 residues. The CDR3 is CSAHYIETQYF. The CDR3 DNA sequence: TGCAGTGCCCACTACATCGAGACCCAGTACTTC.

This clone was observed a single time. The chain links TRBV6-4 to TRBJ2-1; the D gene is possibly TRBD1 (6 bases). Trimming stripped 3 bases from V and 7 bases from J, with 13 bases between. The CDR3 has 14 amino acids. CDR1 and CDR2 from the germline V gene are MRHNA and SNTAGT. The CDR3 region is CASSEAGVGNEQFF. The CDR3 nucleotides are TGTGCCAGCAGTGAGGCAGGGGTAGGGAATGAGCAGTTCTTC.

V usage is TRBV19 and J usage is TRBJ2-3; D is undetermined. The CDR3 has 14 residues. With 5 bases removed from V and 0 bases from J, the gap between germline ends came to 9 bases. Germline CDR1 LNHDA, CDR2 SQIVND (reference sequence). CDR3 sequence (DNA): TGTGCCAGTAGTTTTTCAGCGAGCACAGATACGCAGTATTTT. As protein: CASSFSASTDTQYF.

The CDR3 sequence: CASTPTGVGEQFF. CDR3 DNA: TGTGCCAGCACCCCGACGGGGGTGGGTGAGCAGTTCTTC. The chain couples TRBV12-3 or TRBV12-4 to TRBJ2-1, with D possibly being TRBD2 (6 bases). V was cut by 7 bases and J by 9 bases, with 16 bases left in between. The CDR3 loop spans 13 amino acids.

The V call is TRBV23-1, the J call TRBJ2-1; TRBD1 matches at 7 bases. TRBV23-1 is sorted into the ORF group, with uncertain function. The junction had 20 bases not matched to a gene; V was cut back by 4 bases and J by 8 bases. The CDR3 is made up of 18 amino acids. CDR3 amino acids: CASSPAKEEQGPTHEQFF. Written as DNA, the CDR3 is TGCGCCAGCAGTCCCGCAAAGGAGGAACAGGGGCCAACCCATGAGCAGTTCTTC.

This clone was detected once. CDR3 in amino acids: CASSASGGRETQYF. The CDR3, as DNA: TGTGCCAGCAGCGCTAGTGGTGGTAGAGAGACCCAGTACTTC. This chain connects TRBV2 to TRBJ2-5, with unresolved D. The length of the CDR3 is 14 residues. CDR1 is SNHLY and CDR2 is FYNNEI in the germline V gene. Deletions cut 6 bases from V and 4 bases from J, with 15 bases between.

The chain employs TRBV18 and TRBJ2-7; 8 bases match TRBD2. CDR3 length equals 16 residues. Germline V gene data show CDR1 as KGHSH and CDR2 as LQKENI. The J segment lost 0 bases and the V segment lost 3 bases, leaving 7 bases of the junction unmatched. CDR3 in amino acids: CASSPSLAESSYEQYF. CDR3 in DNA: TGTGCCAGCTCACCGTCACTAGCGGAGAGCTCCTACGAGCAGTACTTC.

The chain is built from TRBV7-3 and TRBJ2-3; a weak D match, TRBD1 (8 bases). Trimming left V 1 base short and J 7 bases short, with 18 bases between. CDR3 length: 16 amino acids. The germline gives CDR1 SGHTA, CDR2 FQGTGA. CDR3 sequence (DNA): TGTGCCAGCAGCTTAAATGTACTACAGGGGGGGAATACGCAGTATTTT. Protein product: CASSLNVLQGGNTQYF.

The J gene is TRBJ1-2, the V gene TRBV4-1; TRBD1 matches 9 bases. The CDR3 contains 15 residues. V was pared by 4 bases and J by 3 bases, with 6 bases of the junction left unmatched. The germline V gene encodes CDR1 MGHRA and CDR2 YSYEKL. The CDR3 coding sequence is TGCGCCAGCAGCCCCCGGACAGGGGCGGACTATGGCTACACCTTC. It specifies CASSPRTGADYGYTF.

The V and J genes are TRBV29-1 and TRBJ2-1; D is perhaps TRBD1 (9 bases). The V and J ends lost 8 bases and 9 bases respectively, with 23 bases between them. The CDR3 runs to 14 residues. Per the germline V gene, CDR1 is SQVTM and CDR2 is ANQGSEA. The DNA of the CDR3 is TGCAGCATCGGGGGGGGACAGGGTGGTAGTGAGCAGTTCTTC. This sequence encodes CSIGGGQGGSEQFF.

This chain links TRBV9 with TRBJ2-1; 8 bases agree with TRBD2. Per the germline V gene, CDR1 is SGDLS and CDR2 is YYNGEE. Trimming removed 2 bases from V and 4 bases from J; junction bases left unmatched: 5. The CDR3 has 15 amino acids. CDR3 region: CASSVTGLGYNEQFF. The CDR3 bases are TGTGCCAGCAGCGTCACGGGACTAGGGTACAATGAGCAGTTCTTC.

CDR3 in DNA: TGTGCCAGCTCACCACCGATGCAGGCAACTAATGAAAAACTGTTTTTT. It codes for CASSPPMQATNEKLFF. This chain joins TRBV18 and TRBJ1-4; the D is unclear. The germline V gene encodes CDR1 KGHSH and CDR2 LQKENI. The V end was cut by 0 bases, the J end by 0 bases, with 8 bases between. The CDR3 totals 16 residues. Full variable domain (outside the CDR3, taken from reference TRBV18 and TRBJ1-4): NAGVMQNPRHLVRRRGQEARLRCSPMKGHSHVYWYRQLPEEGLKFMVYLQKENIIDESGMPKERFSAEFPKEGPSILRIQQVVRGDSAAYFCASSPPMQATNEKLFFGSGTQLSVL.

The CDR3 protein is CASSWGQGDQPQHF. CDR3 in DNA: TGTGCCAGCAGCTGGGGACAGGGGGATCAGCCCCAGCATTTT. The gene calls are TRBV6-6 and TRBJ1-5; 11 bases agree with TRBD1. Germline V gives CDR1 MNHNY, CDR2 SVGAGI (reference sequence). This CDR3 region has 14 residues. V shed 6 bases, J shed 5 bases, and the junction held 3 bases outside the gene matches.

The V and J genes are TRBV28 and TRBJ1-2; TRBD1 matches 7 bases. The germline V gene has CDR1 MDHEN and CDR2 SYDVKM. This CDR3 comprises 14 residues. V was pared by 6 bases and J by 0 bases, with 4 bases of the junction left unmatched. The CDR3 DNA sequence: TGTGCCAGCAGAACAGGGACAGCTAACTATGGCTACACCTTC. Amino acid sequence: CASRTGTANYGYTF.

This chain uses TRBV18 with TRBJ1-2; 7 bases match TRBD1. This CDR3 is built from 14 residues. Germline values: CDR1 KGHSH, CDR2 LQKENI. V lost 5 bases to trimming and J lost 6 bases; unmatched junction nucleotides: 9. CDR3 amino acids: CASSVRQGRDGYTF. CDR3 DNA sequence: TGTGCCAGCTCAGTCCGACAGGGCAGGGATGGCTACACCTTC.

CDR3 sequence reads: CSVTSLDEQYF. The CDR3 nucleotides read TGCAGCGTTACATCTCTCGACGAGCAGTACTTC. The chain couples TRBV29-1 to TRBJ2-7; D ambiguous. Per the germline V gene, CDR1 is SQVTM and CDR2 is ANQGSEA. This CDR3 is 11 amino acids long. Trimming left V 5 bases short and J 5 bases short, with 10 bases between.

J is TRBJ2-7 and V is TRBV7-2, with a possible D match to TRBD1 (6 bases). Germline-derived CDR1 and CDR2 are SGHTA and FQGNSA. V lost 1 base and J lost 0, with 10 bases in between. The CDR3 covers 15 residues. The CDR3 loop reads CASSLERGTSYEQYF. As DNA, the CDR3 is TGTGCCAGCAGCTTAGAAAGGGGGACCTCCTACGAGCAGTACTTC.

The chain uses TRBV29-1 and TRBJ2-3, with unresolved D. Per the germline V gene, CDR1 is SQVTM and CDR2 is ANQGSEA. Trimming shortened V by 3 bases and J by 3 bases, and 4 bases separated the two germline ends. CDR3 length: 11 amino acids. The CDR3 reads CSVDSTDTQYF. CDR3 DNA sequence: TGCAGCGTTGATAGTACAGATACGCAGTATTTT.

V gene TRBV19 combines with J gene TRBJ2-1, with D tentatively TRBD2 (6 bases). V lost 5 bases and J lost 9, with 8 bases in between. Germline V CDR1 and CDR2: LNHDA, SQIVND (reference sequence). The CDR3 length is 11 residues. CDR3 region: CASSPGLEQFF. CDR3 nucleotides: TGTGCCAGTAGTCCGGGACTTGAGCAGTTCTTC.

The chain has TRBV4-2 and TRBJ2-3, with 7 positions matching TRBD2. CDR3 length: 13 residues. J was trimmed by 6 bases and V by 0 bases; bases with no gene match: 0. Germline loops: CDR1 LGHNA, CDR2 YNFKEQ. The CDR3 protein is CASSQEAGDTQYF. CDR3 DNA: TGTGCCAGCAGCCAAGAAGCGGGGGATACGCAGTATTTT.

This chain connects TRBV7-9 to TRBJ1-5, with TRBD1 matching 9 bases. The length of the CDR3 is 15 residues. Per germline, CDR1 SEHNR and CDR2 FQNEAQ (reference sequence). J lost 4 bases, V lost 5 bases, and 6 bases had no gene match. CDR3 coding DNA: TGTGCCAGCAGCCCGACCGGGACAGGGAATCAGCCCCAGCATTTT. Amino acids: CASSPTGTGNQPQHF.

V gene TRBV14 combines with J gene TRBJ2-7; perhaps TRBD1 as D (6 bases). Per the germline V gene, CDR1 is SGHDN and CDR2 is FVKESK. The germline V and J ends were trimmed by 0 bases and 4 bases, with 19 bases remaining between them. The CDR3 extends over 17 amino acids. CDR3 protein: CASSQDRGTNLHYEQYF. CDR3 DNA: TGTGCCAGCAGCCAAGACAGGGGCACAAACTTACATTACGAGCAGTACTTC.

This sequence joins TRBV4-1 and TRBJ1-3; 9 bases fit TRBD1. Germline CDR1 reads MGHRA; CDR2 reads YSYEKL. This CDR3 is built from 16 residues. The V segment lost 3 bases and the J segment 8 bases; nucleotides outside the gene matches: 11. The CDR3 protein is CASSQTGTGLLDTIYF. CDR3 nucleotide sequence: TGCGCCAGCAGCCAGACCGGGACAGGGCTGTTGGACACCATATATTTT.

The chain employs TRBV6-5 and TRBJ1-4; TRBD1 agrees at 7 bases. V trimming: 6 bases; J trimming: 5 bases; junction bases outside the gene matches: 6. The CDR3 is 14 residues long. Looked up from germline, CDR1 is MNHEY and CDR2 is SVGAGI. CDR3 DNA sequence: TGTGCCAGCAGCGAGGGGGCTGAGAATGAAAAACTGTTTTTT. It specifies CASSEGAENEKLFF.

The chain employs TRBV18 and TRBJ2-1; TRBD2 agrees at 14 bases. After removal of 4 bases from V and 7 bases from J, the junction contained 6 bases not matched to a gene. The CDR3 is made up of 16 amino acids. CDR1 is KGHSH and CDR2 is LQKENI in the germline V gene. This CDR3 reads CASSHGLAGGGNEQFF. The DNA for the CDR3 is TGTGCCAGCTCACACGGACTAGCGGGAGGTGGGAATGAGCAGTTCTTC.

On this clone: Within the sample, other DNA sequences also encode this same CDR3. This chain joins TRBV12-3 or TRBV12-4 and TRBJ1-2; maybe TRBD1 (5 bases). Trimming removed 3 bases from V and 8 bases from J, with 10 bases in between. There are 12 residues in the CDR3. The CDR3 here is CASSFRVRGYTF. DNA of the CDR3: TGTGCCAGCAGTTTCAGGGTGCGCGGCTACACCTTC.

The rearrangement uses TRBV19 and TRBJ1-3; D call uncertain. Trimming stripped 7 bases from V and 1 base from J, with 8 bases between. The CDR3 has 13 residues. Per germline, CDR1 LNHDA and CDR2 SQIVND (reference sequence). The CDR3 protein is CASKELSGNTIYF. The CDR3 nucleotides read TGTGCCAGTAAGGAGCTTTCTGGAAACACCATATATTTT. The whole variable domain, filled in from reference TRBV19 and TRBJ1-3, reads DGGITQSPKYLFRKEGQNVTLSCEQNLNHDAMYWYRQDPGQGLRLIYYSQIVNDFQKGDIAEGYSVSREKKESFPLTVTSAQKNPTAFYLCASKELSGNTIYFGEGSWLTVV.

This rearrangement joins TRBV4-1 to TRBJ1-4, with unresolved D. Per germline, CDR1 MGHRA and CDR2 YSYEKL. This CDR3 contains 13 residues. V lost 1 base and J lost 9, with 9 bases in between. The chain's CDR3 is CASSQGGNQKLFF. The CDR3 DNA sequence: TGCGCCAGCAGCCAAGGAGGAAACCAAAAACTGTTTTTT.